These 7 T cell receptor beta chains were all obtained from the same sample, sequenced in a study of T cell responses to AZD1222 COVID-19 vaccine. Measured with immunoSEQ multiplex PCR; TCRdb has only the in-frame clones, and not every one. The table lists some 150,000 clones, approximately 90% of them singletons. The sequencing used peripheral blood, collected 28 days after the second AZD1222 dose. All receptors derive from an adult who received the AZD1222 COVID-19 vaccine.

This clone was seen a single time. The chain couples TRBV12-5 to TRBJ1-5, with TRBD1 matching over 7 bases. With 1 base clipped from V and 11 bases from J, the junction kept 11 bases outside the gene matches. In germline, CDR1 is LGHNT, CDR2 FRNRAP. The CDR3 contains 15 residues. CDR3: CASGLGQGTALTQHF. The CDR3 DNA is TGTGCTAGTGGTTTGGGACAGGGAACCGCTTTGACCCAGCATTTT.

The rearrangement links TRBV11-3 to TRBJ2-3; no reliable D call. This CDR3 spans 12 amino acids. Germline CDR1 and CDR2: SGHNT and YENEEA. V shed 1 base and J shed 8 bases, with 7 bases lying between them. CDR3 DNA sequence: TGTGCCAGCAGCTTAGCGGCCGGTACGCAGTATTTT. This codes for CASSLAAGTQYF.

V gene TRBV7-9 combines with J gene TRBJ1-2; weak D call: TRBD1 (6 bases). CDR3 length: 13 amino acids. Germline CDR1 is SEHNR and CDR2 is FQNEAQ (reference sequence). The V end was cut by 2 bases, the J end by 4 bases, with 8 bases between. This chain's CDR3 is CASSLIQGYGYTF. The CDR3 nucleotides read TGTGCCAGCAGCTTAATACAGGGCTATGGCTACACCTTC.

The chain combines TRBV4-1 with TRBJ2-5; TRBD2 matches at 8 bases. The CDR3 runs to 16 residues. With 0 bases clipped from V and 4 bases from J, the junction kept 7 bases outside the gene matches. Germline CDR1 is MGHRA and CDR2 is YSYEKL. CDR3 in amino acids: CASSQDPRLAGETQYF. The CDR3 DNA sequence: TGCGCCAGCAGCCAAGATCCCCGCCTAGCGGGAGAGACCCAGTACTTC.

This clone was detected once. V usage is TRBV5-1 and J usage is TRBJ2-2; a weak D match, TRBD2 (5 bases). Germline loops: CDR1 SGHRS, CDR2 YFSETQ. The V and J ends lost 0 bases and 1 base respectively, with 13 bases between them. The CDR3 covers 17 residues. The CDR3 spells CASSLETGGRNTGELFF. CDR3 bases: TGCGCCAGCAGCTTGGAGACTGGCGGGCGGAACACCGGGGAGCTGTTTTTT.

The rearrangement links TRBV5-1 to TRBJ1-2, with 7 positions matching TRBD1. V gave up 0 bases and J gave up 6 bases; unmatched junction bases: 11. The CDR3 totals 16 residues. Germline CDR1 and CDR2: SGHRS and YFSETQ. The CDR3 coding sequence is TGCGCCAGCAGCTTGGGGGGGACAGAACAGGAAAATGGCTACACCTTC. Encoded protein: CASSLGGTEQENGYTF.

The chain uses TRBV28 and TRBJ2-1, with D unresolved. This CDR3 is 12 amino acids long. Trimming pared 3 bases from V and 9 bases from J, leaving 9 bases between. CDR1 MDHEN and CDR2 SYDVKM come from the germline V gene. The CDR3 region is CASSFSRSEQFF. The CDR3 bases are TGTGCCAGCAGTTTTAGTCGCAGTGAGCAGTTCTTC.